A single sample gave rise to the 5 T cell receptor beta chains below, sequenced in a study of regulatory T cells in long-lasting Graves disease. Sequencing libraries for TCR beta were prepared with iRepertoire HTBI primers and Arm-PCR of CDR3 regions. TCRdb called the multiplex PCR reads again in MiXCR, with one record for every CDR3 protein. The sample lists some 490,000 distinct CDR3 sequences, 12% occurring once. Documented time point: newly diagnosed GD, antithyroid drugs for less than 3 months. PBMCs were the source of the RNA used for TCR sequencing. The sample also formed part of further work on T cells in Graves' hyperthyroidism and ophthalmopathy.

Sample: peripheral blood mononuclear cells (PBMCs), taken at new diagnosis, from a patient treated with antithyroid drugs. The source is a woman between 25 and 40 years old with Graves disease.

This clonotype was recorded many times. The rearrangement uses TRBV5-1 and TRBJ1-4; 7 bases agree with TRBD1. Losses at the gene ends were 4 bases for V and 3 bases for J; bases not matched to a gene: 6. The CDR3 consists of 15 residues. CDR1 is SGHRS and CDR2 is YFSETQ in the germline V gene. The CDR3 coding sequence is TGCGCCAGCAGCCGCACCGGGACAGCTAATGAAAAACTGTTTTTT. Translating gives CASSRTGTANEKLFF.

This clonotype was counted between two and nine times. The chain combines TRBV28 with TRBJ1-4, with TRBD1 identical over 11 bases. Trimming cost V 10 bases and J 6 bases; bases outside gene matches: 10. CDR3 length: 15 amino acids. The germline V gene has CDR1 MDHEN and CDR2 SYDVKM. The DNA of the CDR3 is TGTGCCACACACGGGACAGGGGGGGGGGATGAAAAACTGTTTTTT. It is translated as CATHGTGGGDEKLFF.

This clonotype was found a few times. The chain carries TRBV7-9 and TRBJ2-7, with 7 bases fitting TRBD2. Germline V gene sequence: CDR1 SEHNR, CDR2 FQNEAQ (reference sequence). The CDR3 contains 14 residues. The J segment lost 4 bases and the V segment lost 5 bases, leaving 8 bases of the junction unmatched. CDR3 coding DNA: TGTGCCAGCAGCCCGGGGGGTCTGGGTTACGAGCAGTACTTC. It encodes CASSPGGLGYEQYF.

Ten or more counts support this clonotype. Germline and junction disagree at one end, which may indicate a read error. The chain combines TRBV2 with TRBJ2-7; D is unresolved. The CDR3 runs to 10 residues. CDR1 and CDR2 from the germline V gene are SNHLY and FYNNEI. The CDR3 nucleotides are TGTGCCAACAGTGAAAAGATGCAGTACTTC. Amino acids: CANSEKMQYF. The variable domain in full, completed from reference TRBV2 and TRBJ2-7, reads EPEVTQTPSHQVTQMGQEVILRCVPISNHLYFYWYRQILGQKVEFLVSFYNNEISEKSEIFDDQFSVERPDGSNFTLKIRSTKLEDSAMYFCANSEKMQYFGPGTRLTVT.

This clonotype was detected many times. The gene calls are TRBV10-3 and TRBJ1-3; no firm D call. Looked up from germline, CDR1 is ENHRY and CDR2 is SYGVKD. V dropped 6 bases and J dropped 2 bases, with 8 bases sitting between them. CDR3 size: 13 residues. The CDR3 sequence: CAIRATAGNTIYF. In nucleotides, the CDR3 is TGTGCCATCAGGGCAACAGCTGGAAACACCATATATTTT.